This entry features one TCR beta chain sequence. Its antigen is not known. The junction differs from germline at one of its ends, possibly a read error. The CDR3 has 17 amino acids. Germline CDR1 is SSHAT and CDR2 is FNYEAQ (reference sequence). The sample is drawn from a study of T cells after yellow fever vaccination. Across the whole study: Fractions with few cells were prepared using SMART-Seq v4 Ultra Low Input. Whole-study results and caveats: Reappearing after the booster were most of the clones from primary vaccination (less than 97% CD4, approximately 85% CD8). Among all clonotypes, a small share was observed in both CD4 and CD8 compartments.

In making TCR cDNA, 5'RACE template switching added a universal primer site and UMIs to it. TCRdb recomputed calls from the 5' RACE reads with MiXCR, one row per CDR3 protein. Here the sample spans hundreds of thousands of distinct CDR3 sequences, approximately 19% being singletons. The TCR originated in a man aged 18 to 29 who received the YFV17D yellow fever vaccine. The chain has TRBV7-7 and TRBJ2-2, with TRBD1 matching over 9 bases. The sample was PBMCs, taken before the yellow fever booster vaccination. The CDR3 sequence: CASSSYPGQGNTGELFF. CDR3 DNA sequence: TGTGCTAGCAGCTCCTATCCGGGACAGGGAAACACCGGGGAGCTGTTTTTT.